This passage covers 9 T cell receptor beta chains from one sample sequenced in a study of early T cells in non-severe SARS-CoV-2 infection. A single record per CDR3 protein comes from TCRdb applying MiXCR to the 5' RACE reads. The sample holds about 68,000 distinct CDR3 sequences, 9.5% to 13% seen once. The sequenced material came from whole blood. The receptors were sampled from an adult who was a healthcare worker with PCR-confirmed SARS-CoV-2 infection or an uninfected control (not recorded which).

In its sample, this clonotype was seen a few times. This chain uses TRBV12-3 or TRBV12-4 with TRBJ2-1; the match to TRBD2 covers 8 bases. The CDR3 has 16 amino acids. V lost 4 bases to trimming and J lost 4 bases; unmatched junction nucleotides: 9. The CDR3: CASSSPQTSAYNEQFF. In nucleotides, the CDR3 is TGTGCCAGCAGTTCCCCCCAGACTAGCGCTTACAATGAGCAGTTCTTC.

This clonotype appeared many times. The chain couples TRBV27 to TRBJ2-2; TRBD2 agrees at 10 bases. This CDR3 is built from 16 residues. In germline, CDR1 is MNHEY, CDR2 SMNVEV (reference sequence). J lost 8 bases, V lost 2 bases, and 8 bases had no gene match. DNA for the CDR3: TGTGCCAGCAGTTTAACCCTAGCGGGAGTTACGGGGGAGCTGTTTTTT. As protein: CASSLTLAGVTGELFF.

The chain joins TRBV11-2 to TRBJ2-7; a weak D match, TRBD1 (6 bases). The CDR3 is made up of 14 amino acids. Trimming removed 5 bases at V and 0 bases at J, with 11 bases between. CDR1 is SGHAT, CDR2 FQNNGV, per germline. The CDR3 here is CASSPRTDSYEQYF. CDR3 bases: TGTGCCAGCAGCCCTCGGACAGACTCCTACGAGCAGTACTTC.

This clonotype was seen a few times. This chain connects TRBV6-2 or TRBV6-3 to TRBJ1-5; a weak D match, TRBD1 (5 bases). The CDR3 is 14 residues long. With 3 bases removed from V and 7 bases from J, the gap between germline ends came to 13 bases. Per the germline V gene, CDR1 is MNHEY and CDR2 is SVGEGT. CDR3 DNA: TGTGCCAGCAGTTATACGGGACGGACGCAGCCCCAGCATTTT. Amino acids: CASSYTGRTQPQHF.

The sample holds a few counts of this clonotype. The rearrangement joins TRBV30 to TRBJ1-5; a possible D gene is TRBD1 (6 bases). The CDR3 loop spans 18 amino acids. Germline-derived CDR1 and CDR2 are GTSNPN and SVGIG (reference sequence). Trimming cost V 0 bases and J 0 bases, with 18 bases left between them. The CDR3 loop reads CAWSVDRTDMYSNQPQHF. Written as DNA, the CDR3 is TGTGCCTGGAGTGTTGACAGGACAGATATGTATAGCAATCAGCCCCAGCATTTT.

The chain is built from TRBV28 and TRBJ1-1; 9 bases are a match to TRBD1. V lost 2 bases to trimming and J lost 6 bases; unmatched junction nucleotides: 4. Germline CDR1 and CDR2: MDHEN and SYDVKM. The length of the CDR3 is 14 residues. CDR3 amino acids: CASSLGGTGSEAFF. In DNA form, the CDR3 reads TGTGCCAGCAGTTTAGGAGGGACAGGGTCTGAAGCTTTCTTT.

The chain recombines TRBV6-2 or TRBV6-3 with TRBJ2-1; TRBD2 matches at 8 bases. The V and J ends lost 6 bases and 5 bases, in that order; junction bases with no gene match: 15. This CDR3 region has 17 residues. The germline V gene has CDR1 MNHEY and CDR2 SVGEGT. The CDR3 bases are TGTGCCAGCAGCCCTGTAGGAGCGGGAGTACACAACAATGAGCAGTTCTTC. Amino acids: CASSPVGAGVHNNEQFF.

There are a few counts of this clonotype. This chain links TRBV25-1 with TRBJ2-5; 14 bases match TRBD2. J gave up 1 base and V 8 bases, and 0 bases lay outside the gene matches. Germline CDR1 is MGHDK and CDR2 is SYGVNS. This CDR3 is built from 14 residues. The CDR3 here is CASGLAGGQETQYF. Written as DNA, the CDR3 is TGTGCCAGCGGACTAGCGGGAGGCCAAGAGACCCAGTACTTC.

The V gene is TRBV20-1, the J gene TRBJ1-1, with TRBD1 matching 7 bases. Trimming took 0 bases from V and 6 from J; bases not matched to a gene: 10. Germline V gives CDR1 DFQATT, CDR2 SNEGSKA (reference sequence). This CDR3 spans 15 amino acids. CDR3 region: CSARDRVRGIAEAFF. CDR3 DNA: TGCAGTGCTAGAGATCGAGTCAGGGGGATCGCTGAAGCTTTCTTT.